This TCR beta chain was sequenced during a study of T cell responses to AZD1222 COVID-19 vaccine listed by TCRdb under 2021. About the investigation overall: TCR sequencing was performed for about 250 trial participants, of whom 200 to 210 were given two doses of AZD1222 and around 26 were given two doses of MenACWY control vaccine. Enrollment into the trials was organized by age into subgroups of 18-55, 56-69 and 70-plus years, and those subgroups contained about 160, 30 and 59 TCR-sequenced participants, respectively.

Concerning this clone itself: Its antigen is not yet known. No clone much larger than this one lies a single base away; base qualities are absent.

The time point label of this sample denotes: about 28 days (+/-7) after the second vaccine dose. Because spike-specific TCR depth and breadth did not differ between the two schedules, AZD1222 recipients who got a second dose at roughly 4 weeks were pooled with those who got a second dose at roughly 12 weeks. The vaccinee samples were drawn from two UK trials, COV001 and COV002, one of which was a single-blind randomized controlled phase 2/3 trial testing AZD1222 (ChAdOx1 nCoV-19) in healthy adults. Trial participant PBMC samples were collected at day 0 and day 28 after the second dose for TCRbeta chain sequencing. Broader findings and caveats from the paper: After two AZD1222 doses, spike-specific TCR breadth and depth were significantly higher than at day 0 and than in MenACWY recipients. In the small 56-69-year group, the increase in depth fell short of significance, most likely because of low power. Because no samples from the day 14 peak response were available, repertoires could be characterized only after the peak T cell response. Conclusions about previously exposed vaccinees are limited because only a handful of AZD1222 recipients were SARS-CoV-2 seropositive at baseline. The whole spike protein was spanned by vaccine-associated CD4 TCRs, and dominant responses were seen in regions 160-218 and 743-854. Epitopes outside the regions mutated in the B.1.351 and B.1.1.7 variants were reportedly recognized by nearly half of the unique spike-specific TCRs. Participants were mostly white British, with more females than males. The authors suggested clonal diversity may have been underestimated.

Trimming takes 3 bases from V and 14 bases from J, and the germline ends sit 21 bases apart. Measured from the cysteine to the phenylalanine, the CDR3 is 14 residues long. Left in the record is the CDR3 DNA by itself, 42 bases read in frame from the first base. The germline V gene sets CDR1 to WSHSY and CDR2 to SAAADI. The CDR3 regions of human TCRbeta chains were analyzed by immunosequencing. The study's own analysis went as follows. Repertoire TCRs were matched against a reference library of SARS-CoV-2-specific TCRs generated with the MIRA antigen-specificity platform. Breadth was defined as the fraction of unique TCRs that were SARS-CoV-2-associated. Depth was defined as the fraction of total T cells that were SARS-CoV-2-associated. Using the MIRA data, each spike-specific TCR was assigned both to the spike region to which the TCR was reactive and to a CD4 or CD8 class. Log10-transformed breadth and depth values were compared by one-way ANOVA with Sidak's multiple comparisons tests. Imported from immuneACCESS, the table was reduced by TCRdb to in-frame sequences with V and J called. These copies leave out some clones; in studies compared against another copy, an unresolved V gene accounts for under half, and the cause of the remainder is not known. That table furnishes V, J and clone size, whereas the DNA furnished D and trimming. For this sample the table gives just over 90,000 clones, of which approximately 92% were detected only once. The ten largest clones add up to about 2.7% of the sample.

The material was peripheral blood, obtained 28 days after the second AZD1222 dose. The TCR comes from an adult who received the AZD1222 COVID-19 vaccine. The V and J genes are TRBV10-2 and TRBJ2-3, with no D gene named confidently. The CDR3 in this case is CASSEGQIGLSWYF. The nucleotides are TGCGCCAGCAGTGAAGGTCAGATTGGCTTGTCTTGGTATTTT.